What follows is one T cell receptor (beta chain) and its context. Its antigen is still unknown. V was shortened by 7 bases and J by 1 base, with 17 bases between the two germline ends. CDR1 is LNHDA, CDR2 SQIVND, per germline (reference sequence). The length of the CDR3 is 16 residues. The data derive from a study of cytomegalovirus exposure and HLA in healthy donors. Study at large: There were 88 million or so unique TCRs (from HLA-typed donors) in an early data release. Regarding the study as a whole: An apparent linkage of common viral pathogens to several of the most significant clusters emerged in a later analysis. Earlier analysis yielded a pattern in which most TCR beta V segments were productive about 90% or about 30% of the time. Equally common other TCR beta chains were less clonally expanded than HLA-associated ones, a later analysis found.

In the PCR, 60 Vbeta and 13 Jbeta primers were used. Assay: immunoSEQ multiplex PCR; the TCRdb copy retains only in-frame clones and omits some. The sample has roughly 100,000 clones, more than 75% seen once. V and J are TRBV19 and TRBJ1-5, with a tentative D call TRBD1 (5 bases). The origin of this receptor is a woman aged 60-70 years in good health and CMV-seronegative. Sequencing used PBMCs. CDR3 sequence: CASTLHRGESNQPQHF. In nucleotides, the CDR3 is TGTGCCAGTACTTTACATAGGGGTGAAAGCAATCAGCCCCAGCATTTT. Supplemented by reference TRBV19 and TRBJ1-5, the full variable domain reads DGGITQSPKYLFRKEGQNVTLSCEQNLNHDAMYWYRQDPGQGLRLIYYSQIVNDFQKGDIAEGYSVSREKKESFPLTVTSAQKNPTAFYLCASTLHRGESNQPQHFGDGTRLSIL.